This note documents a single TCR beta chain sequence. After template switching added a universal primer site, the resulting cDNA carried unique molecular identifiers. Each CDR3 protein gets one entry after TCRdb re-called the 5' RACE reads with MiXCR. The repertoire holds some 760,000 distinct CDR3 sequences, with 18% as singletons. This specimen belongs to a study of identical twins. Per germline, CDR1 DFQATT and CDR2 SNEGSKA (reference sequence). This CDR3 is built from 11 residues. The V and J ends lost 2 bases and 8 bases respectively, with 9 bases between them. This sample also appeared in a second study, on T cells expressing NK-cell markers. According to that study: In a group of about six donors, dominant NKG2C+ clonotypes represented roughly 1.0-7.0% of CD8+ T cells.

The TCR was taken from a woman aged 18-29 years in good health. The sequenced material came from PBMCs. The chain carries TRBV20-1 and TRBJ1-2; D is undetermined. This CDR3 is CSARLGRGYTF. Here the CDR3 DNA reads TGCAGTGCTAGACTGGGTCGCGGCTACACCTTC.